This T cell receptor (beta chain) came from a study of T cells after yellow fever vaccination. Study details: Some fractions had low cell numbers, and these were prepared with SMART-Seq v4 Ultra Low Input. General study findings and limits: Among primary-vaccination clones, most reappeared after the booster, at roughly 95% for CD4 and more than 85% for CD8. Abundant bulk-population clonotypes could contaminate the FACS-sorted repertoires.

Comments on this clonotype: The target antigen is unknown.

Generation of TCR cDNA used 5'RACE template switching (which added a universal primer site and UMIs). TCRdb re-called the 5' RACE reads through MiXCR, storing one row per CDR3 protein. This sample has roughly 250,000 distinct CDR3 sequences, with under 15% found just once. The length of the CDR3 is 16 residues. Germline V lookup: CDR1 DFQATT, CDR2 SNEGSKA (reference sequence). The V gene lost 3 bases and the J gene lost 4 bases, with 20 bases spanning the gap. V gene TRBV20-1 combines with J gene TRBJ2-3; TRBD1 is a possible D gene (8 bases). The sequence came from a young man who received the YFV17D yellow fever vaccine. This sample comprised CD4+ T cells sorted from PBMCs, obtained 45 days after the yellow fever booster vaccination. The CDR3 protein is CSARTQGAGVSDTQYF. CDR3 coding DNA: TGCAGTGCTAGGACCCAGGGGGCGGGAGTTTCAGATACGCAGTATTTT.